This TCR beta chain is from a study of vaccination and CD4 T cells after COVID-19. Treatment meaning: roughly 10-day PBMC culture with coronavirus spike peptide pools or control peptides (ViraFEST assay). Using peptide pools, antigen-specific T cells were expanded in ViraFEST before TCRs were sequenced. Culture proceeded for approximately eleven days, and CD4+ T cells were then isolated by negative selection. This clonotype was counted only a few times. Its antigen is currently unknown. At the Johns Hopkins FTIC core, DNA taken from cultured CD4+ T cells was sequenced by way of the Oncomine TCR Beta short-read assay. Genomic DNA was extracted from cultured CD4+ T cells. In TCRdb, the PCR reads were re-called with MiXCR into one record per CDR3 protein. Of some 15,000 distinct CDR3 sequences listed, roughly 48% are singletons. V was trimmed by 3 bases and J by 7 bases, leaving 16 bases between them. The CDR3 runs to 14 residues.

The receptor's source is a human donor who had recovered from COVID-19. The chain has TRBV12-3 or TRBV12-4 and TRBJ2-7, with D possibly being TRBD1 (5 bases). The sample consisted of CD4+ T cells from blood, cultured in vitro. The CDR3 bases are TGTGCCAGCAGTTTCCAGGGTAATCGGTGGGAGCAGTACTTC. Protein product: CASSFQGNRWEQYF.